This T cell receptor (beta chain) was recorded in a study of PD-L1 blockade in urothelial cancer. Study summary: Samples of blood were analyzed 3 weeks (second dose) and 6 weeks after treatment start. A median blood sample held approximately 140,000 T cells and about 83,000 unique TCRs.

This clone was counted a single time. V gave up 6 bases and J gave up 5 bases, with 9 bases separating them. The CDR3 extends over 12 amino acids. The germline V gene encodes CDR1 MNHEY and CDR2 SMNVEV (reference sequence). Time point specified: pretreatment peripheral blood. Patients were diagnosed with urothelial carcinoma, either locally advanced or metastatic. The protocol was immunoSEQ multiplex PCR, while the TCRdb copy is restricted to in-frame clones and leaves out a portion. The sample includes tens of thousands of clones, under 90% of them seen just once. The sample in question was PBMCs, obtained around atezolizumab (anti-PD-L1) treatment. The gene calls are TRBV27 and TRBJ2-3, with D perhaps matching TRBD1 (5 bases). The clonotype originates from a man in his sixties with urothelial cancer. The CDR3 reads CASSSRGDTQYF. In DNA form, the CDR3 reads TGTGCCAGCAGCTCAAGGGGAGATACGCAGTATTTT.